The rows below give T cell receptor beta chains drawn from one sample of a study of T cells after posttransplantation cyclophosphamide. Profiled with immunoSEQ multiplex PCR; TCRdb holds only in-frame clones, not every one. The sample includes over 4,500 clones, about 80% of them seen just once. The sample consisted of PBMCs, taken after an allogeneic stem cell transplant with a calcineurin inhibitor and methotrexate. These receptors were collected from a male patient aged 35 to 55 who received an allogeneic stem cell transplant from an unrelated donor, was CMV-positive, and had chronic GVHD only. The T cells may come from the graft donor. Each CDR3 is given with its conserved first and last residue. A D gene is named only where the DNA matches it firmly. Clone size is not always given. Where it is, it says once, few, many or a class for expanded clones.

CDR3: CASSQSRQGTRNTIYF
DNA: TGCGCCAGCAGCCAATCCAGACAGGGAACGAGAAACACCATATATTTT
D: TRBD1
J: TRBJ1-3
V: TRBV4-3
size: NA

CDR3: CASSVGPGASNYGYTF
DNA: TGTGCCAGCAGCGTAGGGCCAGGGGCCAGTAACTATGGCTACACCTTC
D: NA
J: TRBJ1-2
V: TRBV9
size: NA

CDR3: CASRSGGNFNSPLHF
DNA: TGCGCCAGCAGGTCAGGGGGCAATTTTAATTCACCCCTCCACTTT
D: TRBD1
J: TRBJ1-6
V: TRBV5-1
size: NA

CDR3: CASSAGQGAYGYTF
DNA: TGCGCCAGCAGCGCGGGACAGGGGGCCTATGGCTACACCTTC
D: TRBD1
J: TRBJ1-2
V: TRBV5-1
size: once

CDR3: CASREDREGTGELFF
DNA: TGTGCCAGTAGGGAGGACAGGGAGGGGACCGGGGAGCTGTTTTTT
D: NA
J: TRBJ2-2
V: TRBV19
size: NA

CDR3: CASSWTSESPNEQFF
DNA: TGTGCCAGCAGTTGGACTAGCGAGTCCCCCAATGAGCAGTTCTTC
D: TRBD2
J: TRBJ2-1
V: TRBV2
size: once

CDR3: CASSFIAGRFSETQYF
DNA: TGTGCCAGCAGCTTCATTGCGGGAAGGTTCTCGGAGACCCAGTACTTC
D: NA
J: TRBJ2-5
V: TRBV7-9
size: NA

CDR3: CASSQDSTSTDTQYF
DNA: TGCGCCAGCAGCCAAGATTCGACTAGCACAGATACGCAGTATTTT
D: NA
J: TRBJ2-3
V: TRBV4-3
size: NA

CDR3: CASSPASETPNTGELFF
DNA: TGTGCCAGCTCACCTGCCTCCGAGACACCTAACACCGGGGAGCTGTTTTTT
D: NA
J: TRBJ2-2
V: TRBV18
size: few

CDR3: CSVVLWTGEAFF
DNA: TGCAGCGTTGTTCTGTGGACAGGGGAAGCTTTCTTT
D: TRBD1
J: TRBJ1-1
V: TRBV29-1
size: medium-sized

CDR3: CAILGQAEAFF
DNA: TGTGCCATCTTGGGGCAGGCTGAAGCTTTCTTT
D: NA
J: TRBJ1-1
V: TRBV6-1
size: NA

CDR3: CASSLDDSDYLYNEQFF
DNA: TGCGCCAGCAGCTTGGACGACAGCGATTACCTCTACAATGAGCAGTTCTTC
D: NA
J: TRBJ2-1
V: TRBV5-1
size: NA

CDR3: CASSPPGQGHEQYF
DNA: TGTGCCAGCAGCCCCCCGGGACAGGGCCACGAGCAGTACTTC
D: TRBD1
J: TRBJ2-7
V: TRBV5-4
size: NA

CDR3: CSGLAGGHRNEQFF
DNA: TGCAGCGGTCTAGCGGGAGGCCATAGGAATGAGCAGTTCTTC
D: TRBD2
J: TRBJ2-1
V: TRBV29-1
size: NA

CDR3: CASSYTGITYNSPLHF
DNA: TGTGCCAGTAGTTATACAGGTATCACCTATAATTCACCCCTCCACTTT
D: NA
J: TRBJ1-6
V: TRBV19
size: few

CDR3: CASSASGGAYEQYF
DNA: TGTGCCAGCAGCGCTAGCGGGGGAGCCTACGAGCAGTACTTC
D: TRBD2
J: TRBJ2-7
V: TRBV2
size: NA

CDR3: CASSPVAGMQPQHF
DNA: TGTGCCAGCAGCCCCGTAGCAGGGATGCAGCCCCAGCATTTT
D: NA
J: TRBJ1-5
V: TRBV6-5
size: NA

CDR3: CASSPRGAKNIQYF
DNA: TGTGCCAGCAGCCCGAGGGGGGCCAAAAACATTCAGTACTTC
D: NA
J: TRBJ2-4
V: TRBV7-2
size: NA